The subject of this entry is one TCR beta chain. Its specificity is unknown. Trimming stripped 8 bases from V and 5 bases from J, with 20 bases between. Germline lookup yields CDR1 SNHLY and CDR2 FYNNEI. The CDR3 contains 15 residues. These data come from a study of blood T cells in healthy people across ages. Study conclusions and caveats: Diversity was higher, and naive CD4+ cells more numerous, in long-lived donors than in aged donors.

For the second PCR, which ran for about 7 to 11 cycles, a sample-barcoded 5' primer and a J-beta primer mix were used. TCRdb passed the 5' RACE reads through MiXCR, listing each CDR3 protein once. This table has about 1.8 million distinct CDR3 sequences, around 50% appearing once. The chain uses TRBV2 and TRBJ2-3, with a weak D call TRBD2 (6 bases). Sequencing input: blood. This clonotype was obtained from a woman aged 40-49 years in good health. In DNA form, the CDR3 reads TGTGCCAGCGGGGGGACCGATCCTGTCTTAGATACGCAGTATTTT. Protein: CASGGTDPVLDTQYF.